This T cell receptor (beta chain) is from a study of shared clonotypes between healthy human individuals. Study context: Per-donor plates numbered three CD4 naive, three CD4 memory, two CD8 naive and one CD8 memory. Study findings and constraints: Larger richness was generally estimated for naive than memory subsets.

The V gene's germline CDR1 is WNHNN and CDR2 SYGVQD (reference sequence). CDR3 size: 15 residues. V lost 6 bases and J lost 4; bases outside the gene matches: 7. Profiling relied on immunoSEQ multiplex PCR, and the TCRdb table lists in-frame clones only, not all of them. The table records 2 million to 3 million clones, over 85% of them present only once. As regards this clone: Antigen specificity is unknown.

This sequence was found in a man aged 18 to 29 in good health. Some clones in this sample may be carry-over from other donors' samples. The sample comprised naive CD4+ T cells from PBMCs. Subset of the sample: CD45RA+ positively selected. The chain couples TRBV10-1 to TRBJ2-2; 8 positions agree with TRBD1. The CDR3 here is CASSTGGQGTGELFF. The CDR3 nucleotides are TGCGCCAGCAGCACAGGGGGTCAGGGCACCGGGGAGCTGTTTTTT.